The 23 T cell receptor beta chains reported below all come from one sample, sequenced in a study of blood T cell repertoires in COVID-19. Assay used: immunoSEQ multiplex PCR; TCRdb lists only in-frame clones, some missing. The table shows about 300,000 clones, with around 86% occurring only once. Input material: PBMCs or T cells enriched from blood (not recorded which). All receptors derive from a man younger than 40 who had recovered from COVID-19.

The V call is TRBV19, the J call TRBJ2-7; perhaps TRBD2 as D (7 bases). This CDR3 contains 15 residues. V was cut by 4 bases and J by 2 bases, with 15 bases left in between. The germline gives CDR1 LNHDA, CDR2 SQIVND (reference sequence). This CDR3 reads CASSKARGATYEQYF. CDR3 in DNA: TGTGCCAGTAGTAAGGCTCGGGGGGCAACCTACGAGCAGTACTTC.

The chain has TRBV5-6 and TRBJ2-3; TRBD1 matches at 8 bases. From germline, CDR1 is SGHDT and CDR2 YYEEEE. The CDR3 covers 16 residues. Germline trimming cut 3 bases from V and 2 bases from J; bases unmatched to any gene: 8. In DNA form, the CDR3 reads TGTGCCAGCAGCTATTTTACAGGGGGGTACACAGATACGCAGTATTTT. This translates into CASSYFTGGYTDTQYF.

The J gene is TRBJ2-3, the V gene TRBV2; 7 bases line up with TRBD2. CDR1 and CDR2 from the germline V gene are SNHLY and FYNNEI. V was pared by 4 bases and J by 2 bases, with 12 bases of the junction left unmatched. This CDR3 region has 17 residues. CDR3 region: CASSGHRREFDTDTQYF. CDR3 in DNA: TGTGCCAGCAGTGGACACCGGCGGGAGTTTGACACAGATACGCAGTATTTT.

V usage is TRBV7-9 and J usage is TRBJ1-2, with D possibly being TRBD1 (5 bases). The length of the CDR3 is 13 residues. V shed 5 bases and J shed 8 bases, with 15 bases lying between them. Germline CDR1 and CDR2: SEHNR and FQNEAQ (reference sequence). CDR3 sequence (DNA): TGTGCCAGCAGCCAACTCCAGGGTGGCGGCTACACCTTC. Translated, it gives CASSQLQGGGYTF.

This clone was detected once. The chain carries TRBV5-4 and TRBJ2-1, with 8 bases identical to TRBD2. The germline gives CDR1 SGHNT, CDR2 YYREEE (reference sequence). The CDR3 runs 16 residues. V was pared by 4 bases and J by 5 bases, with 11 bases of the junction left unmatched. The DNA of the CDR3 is TGTGCCAGCAGCCCCGGGGGGGGAACTCTTAACAATGAGCAGTTCTTC. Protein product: CASSPGGGTLNNEQFF.

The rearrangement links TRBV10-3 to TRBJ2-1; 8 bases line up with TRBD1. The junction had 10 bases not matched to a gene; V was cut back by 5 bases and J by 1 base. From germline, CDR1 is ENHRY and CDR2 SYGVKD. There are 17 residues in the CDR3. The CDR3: CAISSGTGGLSYNEQFF. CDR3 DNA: TGTGCCATCAGTTCTGGTACAGGGGGGTTGTCCTACAATGAGCAGTTCTTC.

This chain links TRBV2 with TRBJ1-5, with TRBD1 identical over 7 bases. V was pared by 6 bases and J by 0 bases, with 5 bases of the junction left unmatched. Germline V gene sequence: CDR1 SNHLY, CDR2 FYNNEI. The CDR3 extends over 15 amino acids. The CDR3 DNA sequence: TGTGCCAGCAGCCGAGGACAGGCTAGCAATCAGCCCCAGCATTTT. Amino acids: CASSRGQASNQPQHF.

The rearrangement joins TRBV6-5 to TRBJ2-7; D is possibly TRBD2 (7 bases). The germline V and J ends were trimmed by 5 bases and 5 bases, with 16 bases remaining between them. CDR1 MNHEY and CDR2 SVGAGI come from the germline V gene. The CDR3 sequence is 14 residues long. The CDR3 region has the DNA TGTGCCAGCAGTAGGGGGGGGAAGGGCGACGAGCAGTACTTC. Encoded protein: CASSRGGKGDEQYF.

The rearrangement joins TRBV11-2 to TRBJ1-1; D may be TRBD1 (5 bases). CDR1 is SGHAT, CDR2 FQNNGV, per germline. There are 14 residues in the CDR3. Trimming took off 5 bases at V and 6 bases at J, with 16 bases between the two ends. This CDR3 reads CASSLIFGGSEAFF. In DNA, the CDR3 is TGTGCCAGCAGCCTCATATTTGGGGGGTCTGAAGCTTTCTTT.

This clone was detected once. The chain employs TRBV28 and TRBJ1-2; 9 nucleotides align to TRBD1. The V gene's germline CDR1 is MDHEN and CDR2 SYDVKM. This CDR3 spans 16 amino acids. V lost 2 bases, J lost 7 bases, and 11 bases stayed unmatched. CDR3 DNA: TGTGCCAGCAGTTTAGCATTAGGGGGACAGGGAGCTGGCTACACCTTC. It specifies CASSLALGGQGAGYTF.

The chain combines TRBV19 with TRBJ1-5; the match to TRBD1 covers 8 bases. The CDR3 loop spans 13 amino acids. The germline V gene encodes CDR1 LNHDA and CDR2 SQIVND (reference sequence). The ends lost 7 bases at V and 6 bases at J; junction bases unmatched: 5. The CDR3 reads CASTDRGTQPQHF. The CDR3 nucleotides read TGTGCCAGTACTGACAGGGGTACTCAGCCCCAGCATTTT.

Written as DNA, the CDR3 is TGCGCCAGCAGCTTGGTTGGAGGGTCCTACAATGAGCAGTTCTTC. Protein sequence: CASSLVGGSYNEQFF. The chain recombines TRBV5-1 with TRBJ2-1; D is perhaps TRBD2 (6 bases). The CDR3 contains 15 residues. The V and J ends lost 0 bases and 1 base respectively, with 8 bases between them. Germline-derived CDR1 and CDR2 are SGHRS and YFSETQ.

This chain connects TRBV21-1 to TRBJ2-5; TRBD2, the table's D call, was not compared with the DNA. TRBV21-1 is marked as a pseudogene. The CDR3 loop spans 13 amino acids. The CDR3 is CASWAGGEETQYF. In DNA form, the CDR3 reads TGTGCCAGCTGGGCGGGGGGCGAGGAGACCCAGTACTTC.

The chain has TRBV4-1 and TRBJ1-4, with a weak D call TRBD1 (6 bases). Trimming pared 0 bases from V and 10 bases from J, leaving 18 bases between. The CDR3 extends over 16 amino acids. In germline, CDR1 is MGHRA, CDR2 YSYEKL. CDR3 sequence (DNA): TGCGCCAGCAGCCAAGATGGGGGGGGCCCTATATCAAAACTGTTTTTT. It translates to CASSQDGGGPISKLFF.

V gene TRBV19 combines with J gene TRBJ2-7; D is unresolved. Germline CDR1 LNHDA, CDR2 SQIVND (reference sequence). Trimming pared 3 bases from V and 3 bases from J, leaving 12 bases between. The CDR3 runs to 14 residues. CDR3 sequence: CASSISYSSYEQYF. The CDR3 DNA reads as TGTGCCAGTAGTATTAGTTACAGTAGCTACGAGCAGTACTTC.

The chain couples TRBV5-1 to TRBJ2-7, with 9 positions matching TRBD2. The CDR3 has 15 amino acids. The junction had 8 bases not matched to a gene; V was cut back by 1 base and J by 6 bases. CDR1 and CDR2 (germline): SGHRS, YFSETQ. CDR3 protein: CASSLTTSGAVEQYF. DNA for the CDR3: TGCGCCAGCAGCTTGACGACTAGCGGAGCCGTCGAGCAGTACTTC.

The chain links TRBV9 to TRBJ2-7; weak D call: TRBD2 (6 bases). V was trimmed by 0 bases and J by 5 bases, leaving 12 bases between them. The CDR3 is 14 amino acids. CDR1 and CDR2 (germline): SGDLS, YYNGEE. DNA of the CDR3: TGTGCCAGCAGCGTAGGGCAGGGAGGTAACGAGCAGTACTTC. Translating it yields CASSVGQGGNEQYF.

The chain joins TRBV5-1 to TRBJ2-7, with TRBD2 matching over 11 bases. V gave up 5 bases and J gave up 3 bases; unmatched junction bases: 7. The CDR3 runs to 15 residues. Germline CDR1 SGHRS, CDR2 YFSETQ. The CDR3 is CASRKELAGGYEQYF. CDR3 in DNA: TGCGCCAGCAGGAAGGAGCTAGCGGGGGGCTACGAGCAGTACTTC. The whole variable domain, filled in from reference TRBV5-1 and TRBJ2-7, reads KAGVTQTPRYLIKTRGQQVTLSCSPISGHRSVSWYQQTPGQGLQFLFEYFSETQRNKGNFPGRFSGRQFSNSRSEMNVSTLELGDSALYLCASRKELAGGYEQYFGPGTRLTVT.

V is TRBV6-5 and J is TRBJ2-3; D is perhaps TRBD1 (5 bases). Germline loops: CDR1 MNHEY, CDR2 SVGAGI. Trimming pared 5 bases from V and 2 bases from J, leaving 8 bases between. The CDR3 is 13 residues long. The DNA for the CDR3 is TGTGCCAGCAGTCCGACAGACACAGATACGCAGTATTTT. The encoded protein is CASSPTDTDTQYF.

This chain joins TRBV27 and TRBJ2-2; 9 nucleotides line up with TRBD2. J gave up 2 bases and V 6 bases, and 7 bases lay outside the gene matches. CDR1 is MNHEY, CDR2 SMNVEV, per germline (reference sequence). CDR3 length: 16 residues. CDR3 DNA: TGTGCCAGCAGGGCTAGACTAGCGGAAAACACCGGGGAGCTGTTTTTT. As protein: CASRARLAENTGELFF.

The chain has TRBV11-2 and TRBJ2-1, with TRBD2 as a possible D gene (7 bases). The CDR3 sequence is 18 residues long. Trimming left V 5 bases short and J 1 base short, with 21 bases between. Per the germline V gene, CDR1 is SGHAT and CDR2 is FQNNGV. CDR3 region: CASSPTHRRGASYNEQFF. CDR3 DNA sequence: TGTGCCAGCAGCCCTACCCACCGCCGGGGGGCGTCCTACAATGAGCAGTTCTTC.

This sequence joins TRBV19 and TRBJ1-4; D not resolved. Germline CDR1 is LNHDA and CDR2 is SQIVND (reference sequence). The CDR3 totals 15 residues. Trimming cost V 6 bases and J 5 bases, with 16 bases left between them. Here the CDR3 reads CASSPTGGINEKLFF. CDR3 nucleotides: TGTGCCAGTAGCCCAACCGGAGGGATCAATGAAAAACTGTTTTTT.

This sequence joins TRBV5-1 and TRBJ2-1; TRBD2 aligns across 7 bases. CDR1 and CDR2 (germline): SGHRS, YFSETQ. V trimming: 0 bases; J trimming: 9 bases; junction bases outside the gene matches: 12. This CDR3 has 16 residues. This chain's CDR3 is CASSLGASGIQGEQFF. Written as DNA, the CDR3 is TGCGCCAGCAGCTTGGGGGCTAGCGGAATTCAGGGTGAGCAGTTCTTC.